This TCR beta chain was recorded in a study of cytomegalovirus exposure and HLA in healthy donors (TCRdb year 2017). Describing the broader study: An earlier analysis of 587 of the donors reported roughly 300 Gb of sequence data and around 120 million unique TCR beta sequences from 150 million to 200 million T cells. Donor age, sex, ethnicity and CMV serostatus were compiled together with the repertoire data. To study patterns of TCR occurrence, a later analysis re-analyzed previously published TCR beta repertoires from several hundred donors and added high-resolution HLA genotyping. In an earlier analysis of roughly 540 of the donors, high-throughput TCR beta sequencing was used to judge whether each TCR beta V gene segment behaved as functional or pseudogenic. Among the roughly 400 genotyped donors, approximately 76% belonged to the genetic ancestry cluster associated with self-reported Caucasian donors. Both class I and class II loci were covered by HLA typing, at four-digit resolution. A later genetic analysis used genome-wide SNP genotypes for about three fifths of the 666 donors, treating that subset as a discovery cohort. The aim of the study was to test whether cataloging public T cell receptors could identify signatures of past pathogen exposure. The T cell repertoires of several hundred subjects were profiled by immunosequencing and related to cytomegalovirus serostatus. Every repertoire in the discovery cohort had been generated on one and the same sequencing platform. To predict cytomegalovirus infection status, the study combined high-throughput TCR immunosequencing, statistical association of individual TCRs with disease status, and machine learning. Along with the roughly 610-subject first cohort, a separate validation cohort of approximately 110 different subjects was used. Roughly 5 DR-DQ haplotypes were handled as single units for association and clustering because linkage in the cohort was strong. The number of donors typed differed by locus, with roughly 629-640 for A, B, C, DRB1 and DQB1, around 560 for DQA1, 600 to 610 for DPA1, and around 460 for DPB1. Rather than using new phenotypic data, the later analysis identified candidate immune exposures from TCR beta sequences and from how often those sequences occurred across donors. Across some 400 genotyped donors of the cohort, an average of approximately 240,000 unique TCR beta nucleotide sequences per donor were sequenced, and around 19% of those sequences were non-productive. An early release that covered 640 HLA-typed donors contained around 330 gigabases of sequencing data and 80 million or so unique TCR sequences.

Trimming removed 6 bases from V and 6 bases from J; the gene matches leave 10 bases unexplained. CDR1 and CDR2, looked up from the germline V gene, are KGHSH and LQKENI. Spanning cysteine to phenylalanine, the CDR3 consists of 15 amino acids. Only CDR3 DNA is held: 45 bases, read in frame from base 1. The cohort consisted of 666 healthy bone marrow donors. Cohort members were all nominally healthy when sampled, although unrecorded immune exposures were likely present. The donor tested CMV seropositive, placing the donor among the 250 to 350 seropositive members of the cohort. A peripheral blood sample was collected from each donor, and TCR beta sequencing was performed on peripheral blood mononuclear cells. The Qiagen DNeasy Blood Extraction Kit was used to extract genomic DNA from the blood cell samples. Points the paper makes about the study in general: Because some donors lacked HLA typing at each locus, the association tests relied only on the typed subset. Cytomegalovirus status was reported to be diagnosed by the classifier with high specificity and sensitivity in both the original and validation cohorts. The cohort was sequenced for TCR beta chains only, and without alpha or paired-chain data the features that could be detected were limited. The authors suggested that the approach could potentially be extended to other disease states and immunological phenotypes. The 87-base-pair reads could not distinguish some IMGT-functional V segments, including TRBV6-2 and TRBV6-3, so those segments were excluded. The presence/absence analyses assumed that sequencing depth was roughly uniform across donors, and that assumption may not be true. For the cohort, immune exposure information was limited to CMV serostatus. A further reported finding was that TCR beta sequences accurately predicted the HLA-A and HLA-B alleles for most subjects in the first cohort. A later analysis found that TCR association rates varied across HLA loci, with DRB1 alleles showing the most associated TCRs and HLA-C alleles the fewest. The sequencing pipeline was judged likely to have produced a cluster of highly shared sequence variants as a technical artifact. Linkage disequilibrium might explain the correlated functional status among segregating V segments, but an unknown experimental factor could not be ruled out. In a later analysis, most CMV-associated TCR beta chains were found to appear HLA-restricted, with HLA associations seemingly driven largely by CMV exposure. In a later analysis, several top co-occurrence clusters were reported to appear linked to parvovirus B19, influenza, CMV and Epstein-Barr virus. In a later analysis, about 16,000 TCR beta sequences were associated with specific HLA alleles at a false discovery rate of 0.05. Most TCR sequences were seen in very few donors, while some public TCRs were found in many individuals. When HLA alleles, especially DR and DQ, strongly co-occurred, TCR associations were difficult to assign to individual alleles. In vitro tests confirmed that a few of the cytomegalovirus-associated TCR beta chains recognize cytomegalovirus antigens. In an earlier analysis of approximately 590 of the donors, most TCR beta V segments appeared in productive rearrangements about 87% or about 30% of the time, broadly matching IMGT annotations. In a later genetic analysis, a missense DCLRE1C variant was associated with V-gene and J-gene trimming of TCR beta chains, and the association was replicated in an independent cohort. A total of 164 TCR beta chains were listed by the study as associated with cytomegalovirus. According to a later genetic analysis, donors in an Asian-associated ancestry cluster had fewer N-insertions in productive TCRs than the roughly 670-donor mean. A later analysis found that HLA-associated TCR beta chains were more clonally expanded and had lower generation probabilities than equally common non-associated chains. Because counts were too low, about 18 rarely observed V segments, including chromosome 9 orphons, were left out of the earlier analysis of some 640 of the donors.

Concerning this clone itself: Its antigen is unknown. No much larger clone exists at a distance of one base, and base qualities are not known.

The receptor library was made with the immunoSEQ multiplex PCR assay. A mixture of 60 forward primers for TCR Vbeta segments and 13 reverse primers for TCR Jbeta segments was used in the multiplex PCR. The CDR3 region of rearranged TCR beta genes was amplified from genomic DNA with a multiplex PCR assay. On the Illumina HiSeq System, the amplified TCR beta libraries were sequenced as 87-base-pair reads. As for how the authors treated the data: In a later analysis, 77 million or so unique TCR beta chains were counted across the approximately 620 repertoires, and roughly 9.9 million of these chains were shared by at least two donors. To remove PCR and sequencing errors, raw reads were error-corrected and collapsed into unique sequences using a nearest-neighbor algorithm that merged closely related sequences. To assign V, D and J gene segments, CDR3 sequences were aligned to IMGT reference sequences. Each retained sequence needed at least a six-nucleotide match to both a V gene segment and a J gene segment. A rearrangement counted as productive if the CDR3 had no stop codons and remained in frame with V and J, and every other rearrangement counted as non-productive. Following IMGT convention, CDR3 was defined as the stretch from the second conserved V-encoded cysteine up to the conserved J-encoded phenylalanine. The earlier analysis of more than 450 of the donors excluded sequences that lacked an unambiguous match to a single V gene segment. An earlier analysis of a few hundred of the donors called V segments functional above 56.7% productive rearrangements and segregating when the between-donor standard deviation exceeded 5%. A statistical classification framework was built for diagnosing cytomegalovirus status from the catalog of TCR beta chain sequences. A later analysis assigned V and J genes by comparing TCR nucleotide sequences with IMGT/GENE-DB human TR gene sequences. Using the TCRdist pipeline, a later analysis assigned CDR3 sequences along with most-parsimonious VDJ recombination scenarios. In a later analysis, each TCR beta chain was defined by its CDR3 amino acid sequence together with its V-gene family, and reads without a unique V-gene family were excluded. As a way to deal with suspected cross-contamination and a sequencing artifact, a later analysis dropped approximately 590 nucleotide sequences that were highly shared and had low generation probability. For each public chain, a later analysis derived a clonal expansion index from normalized ranks of inferred template counts within each repertoire. Generation probabilities in a later analysis came from a VDJ recombination model fitted to out-of-frame rearrangements, and those results were checked against IGoR. In a later analysis, TCR-TCR, TCR-HLA and TCR-CMV co-occurrence was scored with hypergeometric tests, and a repertoire-size bias correction was applied to TCR pairs. A later analysis estimated false discovery rates by permuting HLA or CMV assignments 20 times. In a later analysis, co-occurring TCRs were grouped with DBSCAN, and TCRdist sequence similarity was added when clustering was performed within HLA-allele-positive subsets. Co-occurrence clustering excluded repertoires with fewer than 30,000 or more than 120,000 public chains, plus five with anomalous nucleotide sharing. TCRdb's version of the immuneACCESS table is confined to in-frame rearrangements and falls short of the full clone set. An unresolved V gene accounts for under half of the shortfall where checked; the remainder is of unknown origin. That table gives V, J and clone size, and the DNA gave D and trimming. The sample table holds about 200,000 clones, of which 82% were seen once. 5.5% to 7% of the sample goes to the ten largest clones.

Source material: PBMCs. This TCR came from a woman aged 45-59 years in good health and CMV-seropositive. The chain links TRBV18 with TRBJ2-1; TRBD2 fits 8 bases in the junction. The CDR3 protein: CASSPGTRGINEQFF. The sequenced DNA is TGTGCCAGCTCCCCCGGGACTAGGGGTATCAATGAGCAGTTCTTC.